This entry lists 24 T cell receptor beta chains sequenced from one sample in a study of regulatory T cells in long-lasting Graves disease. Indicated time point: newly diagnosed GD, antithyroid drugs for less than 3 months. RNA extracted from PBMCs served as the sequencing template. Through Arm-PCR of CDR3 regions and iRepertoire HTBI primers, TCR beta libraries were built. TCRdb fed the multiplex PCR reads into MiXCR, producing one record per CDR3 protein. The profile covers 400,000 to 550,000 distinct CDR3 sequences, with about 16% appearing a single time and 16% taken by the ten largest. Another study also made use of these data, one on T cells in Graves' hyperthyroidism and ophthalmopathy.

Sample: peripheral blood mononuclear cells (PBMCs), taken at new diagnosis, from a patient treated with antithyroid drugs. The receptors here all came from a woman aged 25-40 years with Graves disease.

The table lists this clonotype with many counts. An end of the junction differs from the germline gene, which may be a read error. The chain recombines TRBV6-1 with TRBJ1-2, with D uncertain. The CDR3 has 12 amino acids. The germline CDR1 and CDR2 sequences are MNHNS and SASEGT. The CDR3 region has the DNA TGTGCCAGCAGTGATTCTTCGGCTCTATCTGACTTC. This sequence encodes CASSDSSALSDF.

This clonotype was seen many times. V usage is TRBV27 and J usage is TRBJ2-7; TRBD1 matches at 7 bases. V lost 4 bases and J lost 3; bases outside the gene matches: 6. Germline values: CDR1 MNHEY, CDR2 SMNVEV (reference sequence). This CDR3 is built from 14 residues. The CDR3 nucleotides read TGTGCCAGCAGTTCCCTGACAGGGTTCTACGAGCAGTACTTC. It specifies CASSSLTGFYEQYF.

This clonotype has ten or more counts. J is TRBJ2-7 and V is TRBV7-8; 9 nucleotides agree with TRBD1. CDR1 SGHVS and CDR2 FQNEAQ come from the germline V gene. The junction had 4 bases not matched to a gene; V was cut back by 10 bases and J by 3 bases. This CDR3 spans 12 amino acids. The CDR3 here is CATEGQGYEQYF. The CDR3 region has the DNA TGTGCCACCGAGGGACAGGGCTACGAGCAGTACTTC. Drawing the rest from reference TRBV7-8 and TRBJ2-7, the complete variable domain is GAGVSQSPRYKVAKRGQDVALRCDPISGHVSLFWYQQALGQGPEFLTYFQNEAQLDKSGLPSDRFFAERPEGSVSTLKIQRTQQEDSAVYLCATEGQGYEQYFGPGTRLTVT.

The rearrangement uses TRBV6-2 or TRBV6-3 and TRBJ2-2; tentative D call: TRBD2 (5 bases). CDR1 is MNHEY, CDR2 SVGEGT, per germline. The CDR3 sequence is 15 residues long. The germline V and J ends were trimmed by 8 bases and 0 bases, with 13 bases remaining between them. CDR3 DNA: TGTGCCAGCGTTAGGGCGGGTACGAACACCGGGGAGCTGTTTTTT. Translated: CASVRAGTNTGELFF.

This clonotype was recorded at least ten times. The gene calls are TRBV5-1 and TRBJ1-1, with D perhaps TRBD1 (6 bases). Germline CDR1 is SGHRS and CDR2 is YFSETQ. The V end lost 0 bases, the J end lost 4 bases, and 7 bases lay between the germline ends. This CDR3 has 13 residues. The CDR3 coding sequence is TGCGCCAGCAGCTTGGACAGGGCCACTGAAGCTTTCTTT. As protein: CASSLDRATEAFF.

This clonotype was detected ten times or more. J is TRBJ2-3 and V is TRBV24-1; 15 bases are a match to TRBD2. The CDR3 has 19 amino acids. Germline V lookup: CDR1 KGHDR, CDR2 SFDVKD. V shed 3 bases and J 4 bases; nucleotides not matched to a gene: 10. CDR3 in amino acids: CATSDLGGLAGGRPDTQYF. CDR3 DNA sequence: TGTGCCACCAGTGATCTCGGTGGACTAGCGGGAGGGAGACCAGATACGCAGTATTTT.

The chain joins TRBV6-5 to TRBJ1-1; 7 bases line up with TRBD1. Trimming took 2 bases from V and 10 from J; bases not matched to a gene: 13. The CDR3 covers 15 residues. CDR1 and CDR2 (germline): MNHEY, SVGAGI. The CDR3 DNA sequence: TGTGCCAGCAGTTACGAGACAGGGTTCGCCGATCGAGCTTTCTTT. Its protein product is CASSYETGFADRAFF.

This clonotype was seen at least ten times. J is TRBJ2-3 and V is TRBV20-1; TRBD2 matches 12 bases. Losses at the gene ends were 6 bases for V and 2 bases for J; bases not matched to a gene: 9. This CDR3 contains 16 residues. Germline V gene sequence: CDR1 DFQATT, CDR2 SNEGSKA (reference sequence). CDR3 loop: CSAEGLAGGVTDTQYF. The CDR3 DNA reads TGCAGTGCCGAGGGGCTAGCGGGAGGGGTCACAGATACGCAGTATTTT.

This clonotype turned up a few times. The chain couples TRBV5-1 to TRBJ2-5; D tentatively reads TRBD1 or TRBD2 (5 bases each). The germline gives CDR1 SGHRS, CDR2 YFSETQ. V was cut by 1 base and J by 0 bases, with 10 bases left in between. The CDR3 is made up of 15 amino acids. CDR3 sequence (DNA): TGCGCCAGCAGCTTGCCGGGGCAGGACCAAGAGACCCAGTACTTC. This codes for CASSLPGQDQETQYF.

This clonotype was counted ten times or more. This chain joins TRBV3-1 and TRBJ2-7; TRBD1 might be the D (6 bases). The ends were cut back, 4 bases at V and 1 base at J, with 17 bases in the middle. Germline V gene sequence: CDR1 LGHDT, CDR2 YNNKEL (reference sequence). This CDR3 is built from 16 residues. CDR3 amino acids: CASSPTWTEGSYEQYF. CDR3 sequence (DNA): TGTGCCAGCAGCCCTACTTGGACAGAAGGTTCCTACGAGCAGTACTTC.

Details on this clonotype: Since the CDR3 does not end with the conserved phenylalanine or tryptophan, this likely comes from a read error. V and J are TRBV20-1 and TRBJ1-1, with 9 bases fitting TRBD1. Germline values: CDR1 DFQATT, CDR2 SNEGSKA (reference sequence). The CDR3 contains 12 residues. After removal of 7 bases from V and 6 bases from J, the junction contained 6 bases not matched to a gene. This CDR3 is CSVPDRGPEAFP. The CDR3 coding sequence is TGCAGTGTTCCGGACAGGGGACCTGAAGCTTTCCCT.

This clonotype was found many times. CDR3 in DNA: TGCAGTGCTAGGGGGGACTTTACGCAGTATTTT. It encodes CSARGDFTQYF. The gene calls are TRBV20-1 and TRBJ2-3; a possible D gene is TRBD2 (6 bases). The CDR3 sequence is 11 residues long. The germline CDR1 and CDR2 sequences are DFQATT and SNEGSKA (reference sequence). The ends were cut back, 3 bases at V and 8 bases at J, with 9 bases in the middle.

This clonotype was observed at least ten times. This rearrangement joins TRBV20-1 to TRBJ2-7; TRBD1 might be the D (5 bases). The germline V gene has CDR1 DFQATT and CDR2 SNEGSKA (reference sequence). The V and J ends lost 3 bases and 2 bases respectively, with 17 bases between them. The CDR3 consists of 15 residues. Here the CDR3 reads CSARGRQSGPYEQYF. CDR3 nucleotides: TGCAGTGCTAGGGGTCGACAGTCCGGTCCCTACGAGCAGTACTTC.

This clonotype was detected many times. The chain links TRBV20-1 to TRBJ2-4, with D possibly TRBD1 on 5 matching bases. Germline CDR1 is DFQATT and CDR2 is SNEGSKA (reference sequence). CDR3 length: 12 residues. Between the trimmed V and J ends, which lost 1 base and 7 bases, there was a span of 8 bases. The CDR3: CSARVQGNIQYF. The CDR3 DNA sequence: TGCAGTGCTAGAGTTCAGGGTAACATTCAGTACTTC.

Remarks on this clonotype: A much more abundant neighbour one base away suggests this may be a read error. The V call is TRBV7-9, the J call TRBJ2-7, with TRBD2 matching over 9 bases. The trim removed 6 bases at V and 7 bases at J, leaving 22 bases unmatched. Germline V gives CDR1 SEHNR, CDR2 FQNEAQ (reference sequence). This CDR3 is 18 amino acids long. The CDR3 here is CASSQQSGRIPSYNEQYF. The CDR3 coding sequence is TGTGCCAGCAGTCAACAAAGCGGGAGGATCCCCTCCTACAATGAGCAGTACTTC.

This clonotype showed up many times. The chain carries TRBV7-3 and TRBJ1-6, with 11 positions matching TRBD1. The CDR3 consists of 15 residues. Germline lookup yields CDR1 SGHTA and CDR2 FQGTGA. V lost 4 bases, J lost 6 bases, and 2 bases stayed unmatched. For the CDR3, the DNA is TGTGCCAGCAGCTCCGGGACAGGGGGTAATTCACCCCTCCACTTT. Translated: CASSSGTGGNSPLHF.

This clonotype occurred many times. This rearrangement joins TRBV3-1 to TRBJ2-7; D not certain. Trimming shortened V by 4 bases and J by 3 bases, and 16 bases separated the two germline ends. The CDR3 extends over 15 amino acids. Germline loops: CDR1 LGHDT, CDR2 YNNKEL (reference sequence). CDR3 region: CASSRPSGGNYEQYF. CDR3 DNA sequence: TGTGCCAGCAGCCGACCCTCGGGCGGAAACTACGAGCAGTACTTC.

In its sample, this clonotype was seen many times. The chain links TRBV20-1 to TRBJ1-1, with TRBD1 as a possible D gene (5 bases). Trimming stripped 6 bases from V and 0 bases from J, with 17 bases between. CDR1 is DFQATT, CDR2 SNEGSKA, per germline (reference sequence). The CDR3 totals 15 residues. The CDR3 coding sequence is TGCAGTGCCCGTGGGGGGGGTGTCGTGAACACTGAAGCTTTCTTT. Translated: CSARGGGVVNTEAFF.

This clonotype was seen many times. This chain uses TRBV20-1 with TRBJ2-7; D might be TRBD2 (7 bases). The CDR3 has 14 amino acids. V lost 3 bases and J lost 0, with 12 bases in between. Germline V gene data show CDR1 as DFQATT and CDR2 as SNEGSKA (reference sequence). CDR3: CSASDRTSSYEQYF. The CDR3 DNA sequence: TGCAGTGCTAGTGACAGGACTAGCTCCTACGAGCAGTACTTC.

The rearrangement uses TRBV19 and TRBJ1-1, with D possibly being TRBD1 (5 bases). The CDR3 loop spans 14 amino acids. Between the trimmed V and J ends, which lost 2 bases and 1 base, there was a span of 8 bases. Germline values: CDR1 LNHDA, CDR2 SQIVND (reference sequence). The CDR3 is CASSIRGTNTEAFF. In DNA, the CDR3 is TGTGCCAGTAGTATACGGGGCACGAACACTGAAGCTTTCTTT.

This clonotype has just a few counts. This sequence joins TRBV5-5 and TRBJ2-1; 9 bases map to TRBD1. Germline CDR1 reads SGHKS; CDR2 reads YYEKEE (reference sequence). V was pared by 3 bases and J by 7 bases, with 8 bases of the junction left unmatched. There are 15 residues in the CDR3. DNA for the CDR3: TGTGCCAGCAGCTCACAGGGGGCGTTTACGAATGAGCAGTTCTTC. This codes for CASSSQGAFTNEQFF.

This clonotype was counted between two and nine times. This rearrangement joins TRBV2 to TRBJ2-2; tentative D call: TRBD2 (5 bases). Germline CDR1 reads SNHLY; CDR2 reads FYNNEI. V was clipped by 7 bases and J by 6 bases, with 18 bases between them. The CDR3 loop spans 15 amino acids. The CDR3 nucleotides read TGTGCCAGCAATCCCGGCACTAGAGGTCCCGGGGAGCTGTTTTTT. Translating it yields CASNPGTRGPGELFF.

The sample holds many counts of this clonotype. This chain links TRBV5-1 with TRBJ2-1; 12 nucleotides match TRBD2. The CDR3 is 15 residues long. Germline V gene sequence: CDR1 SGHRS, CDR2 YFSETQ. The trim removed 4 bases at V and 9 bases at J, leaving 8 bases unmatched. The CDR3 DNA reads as TGCGCCAGCAGCAGAAGACTAGCGGGAGCTATTGAGCAGTTCTTC. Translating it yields CASSRRLAGAIEQFF.

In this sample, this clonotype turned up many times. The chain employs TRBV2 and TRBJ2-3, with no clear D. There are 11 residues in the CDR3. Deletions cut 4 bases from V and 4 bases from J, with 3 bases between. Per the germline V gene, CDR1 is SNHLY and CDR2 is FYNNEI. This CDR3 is CASSVSDTQYF. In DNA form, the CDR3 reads TGTGCCAGCAGTGTTTCAGATACGCAGTATTTT.